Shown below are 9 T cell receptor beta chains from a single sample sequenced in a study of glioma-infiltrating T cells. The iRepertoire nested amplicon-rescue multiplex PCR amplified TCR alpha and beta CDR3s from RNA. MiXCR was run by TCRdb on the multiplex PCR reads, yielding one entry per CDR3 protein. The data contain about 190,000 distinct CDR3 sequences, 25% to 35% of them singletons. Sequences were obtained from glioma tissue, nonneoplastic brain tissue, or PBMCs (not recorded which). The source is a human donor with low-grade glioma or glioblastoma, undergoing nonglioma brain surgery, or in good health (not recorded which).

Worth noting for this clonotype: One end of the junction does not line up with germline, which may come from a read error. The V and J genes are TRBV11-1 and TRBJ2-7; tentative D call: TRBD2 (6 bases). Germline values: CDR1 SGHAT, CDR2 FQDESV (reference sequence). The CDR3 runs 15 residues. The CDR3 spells CSSSHRTIGSYEQYF. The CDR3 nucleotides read TGTTCCAGCAGCCATCGGACTATCGGGAGTTACGAGCAGTACTTC.

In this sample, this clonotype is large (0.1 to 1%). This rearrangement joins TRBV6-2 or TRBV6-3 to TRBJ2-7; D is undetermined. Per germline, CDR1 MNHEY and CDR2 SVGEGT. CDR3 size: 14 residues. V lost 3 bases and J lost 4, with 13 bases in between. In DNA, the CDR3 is TGTGCCAGCAGTTATTTCCTTGGGGATTACGAGCAGTACTTC. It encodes CASSYFLGDYEQYF.

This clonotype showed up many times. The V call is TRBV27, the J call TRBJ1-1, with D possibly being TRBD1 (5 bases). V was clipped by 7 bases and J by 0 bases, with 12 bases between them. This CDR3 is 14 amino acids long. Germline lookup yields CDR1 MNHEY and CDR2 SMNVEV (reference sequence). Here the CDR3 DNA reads TGTGCCAGCACCCCCCGGGGCCTGAACACTGAAGCTTTCTTT. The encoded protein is CASTPRGLNTEAFF.

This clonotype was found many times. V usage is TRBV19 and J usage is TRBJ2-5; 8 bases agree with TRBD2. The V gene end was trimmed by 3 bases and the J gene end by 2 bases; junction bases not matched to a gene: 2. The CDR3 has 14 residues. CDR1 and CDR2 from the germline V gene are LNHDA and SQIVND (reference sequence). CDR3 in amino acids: CASSIGRGQETQYF. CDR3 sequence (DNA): TGTGCCAGTAGTATCGGGAGGGGGCAAGAGACCCAGTACTTC.

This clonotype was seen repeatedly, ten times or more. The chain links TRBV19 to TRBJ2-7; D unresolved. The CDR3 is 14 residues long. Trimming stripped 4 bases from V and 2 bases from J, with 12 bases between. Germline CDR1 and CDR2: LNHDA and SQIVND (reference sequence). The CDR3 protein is CASSSTLVTYEQYF. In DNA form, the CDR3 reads TGTGCCAGTAGTAGCACTCTAGTCACCTACGAGCAGTACTTC.

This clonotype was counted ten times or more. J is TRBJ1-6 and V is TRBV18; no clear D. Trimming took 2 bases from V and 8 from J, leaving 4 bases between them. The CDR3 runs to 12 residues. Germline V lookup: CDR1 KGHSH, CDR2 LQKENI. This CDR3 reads CASSPGDSPLHF. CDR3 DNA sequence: TGTGCCAGCTCACCAGGGGATTCACCCCTCCACTTT. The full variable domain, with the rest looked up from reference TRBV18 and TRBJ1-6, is NAGVMQNPRHLVRRRGQEARLRCSPMKGHSHVYWYRQLPEEGLKFMVYLQKENIIDESGMPKERFSAEFPKEGPSILRIQQVVRGDSAAYFCASSPGDSPLHFGNGTRLTVT.

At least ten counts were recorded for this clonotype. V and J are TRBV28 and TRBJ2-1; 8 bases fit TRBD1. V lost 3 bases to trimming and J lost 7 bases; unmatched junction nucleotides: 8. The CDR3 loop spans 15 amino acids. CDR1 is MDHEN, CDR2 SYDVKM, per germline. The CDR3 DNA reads TGTGCCAGCAGTTTGCCGACAGGGGTAGGGAATGAGCAGTTCTTC. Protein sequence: CASSLPTGVGNEQFF.

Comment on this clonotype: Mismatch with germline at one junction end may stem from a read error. CDR3 protein: CASSSSENKPQHF. The CDR3 DNA follows: TGTGCTAGCAGCTCGTCCGAGAATAAGCCCCAGCATTTT. The gene calls are TRBV7-7 and TRBJ1-5; D gene uncertain. The CDR3 is made up of 13 amino acids. Germline V gene lookup returns CDR1 SSHAT and CDR2 FNYEAQ (reference sequence).

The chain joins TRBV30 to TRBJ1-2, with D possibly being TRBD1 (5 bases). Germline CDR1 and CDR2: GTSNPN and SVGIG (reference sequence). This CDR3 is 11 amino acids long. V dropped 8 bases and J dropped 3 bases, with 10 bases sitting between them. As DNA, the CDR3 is TGTGCCCATGACAGCTACTATGGCTACACCTTC. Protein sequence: CAHDSYYGYTF.